This T cell receptor (beta chain) stems from a study of blood T cell repertoires in COVID-19. For the study at large: Sites across the United States, Italy and Spain contributed samples from acute and convalescent COVID-19. Nucleic acid was either cDNA or gDNA, and it came from T cells, B-cell-depleted T cells, or PBMCs.

Authors' analysis steps: Reference gene primers were amplified, and this amplification served to estimate nucleated cell counts. Assay: immunoSEQ multiplex PCR; the TCRdb copy retains only in-frame clones and omits some. D and trimming come from the DNA, and the V and J calls and clone size come from that table. Here the sample spans around 110,000 clones, 90% being singletons. The CDR3 sequence is 16 residues long. Trimming took 4 bases from V and 7 from J; bases not matched to a gene: 10. Germline loops: CDR1 SGHRS, CDR2 YFSETQ. This sequence joins TRBV5-1 and TRBJ2-1; 11 bases are shared with TRBD2. What was sequenced was peripheral blood. This clonotype was sampled from a human donor with active COVID-19. The donor label of this sample is uncertain. CDR3 coding DNA: TGCGCCAGCAGCACCTTACTAGCGGGGGCGGTGAATGAGCAGTTCTTC. Its protein is CASSTLLAGAVNEQFF. The entire variable domain, with the rest obtained from reference TRBV5-1 and TRBJ2-1, is as follows: KAGVTQTPRYLIKTRGQQVTLSCSPISGHRSVSWYQQTPGQGLQFLFEYFSETQRNKGNFPGRFSGRQFSNSRSEMNVSTLELGDSALYLCASSTLLAGAVNEQFFGPGTRLTVL.